The rows below give T cell receptor beta chains drawn from one sample of a study of high-grade serous ovarian cancer treatment subgroups. Assay used: immunoSEQ multiplex PCR; TCRdb lists only in-frame clones, some missing. Altogether several thousand clones are present, 66% being singletons, with the ten largest covering around 14%. The sequenced sample consisted of tumor tissue. The receptors derive from a human donor with high-grade serous ovarian cancer. Both conserved end residues are part of each CDR3.

j_call,v_call,cdr3_aa
TRBJ2-2,TRBV6-5,CASSYSNLKGPGELFF
.,TRBV7-6,CASSPGPNYEQYF
.,TRBV13,CASSLFREMGYEQYF
TRBJ1-6,TRBV4-2,CASSQDSSSILHF
TRBJ1-2,TRBV11-3,CASSNLYLGKTYGYTF
TRBJ2-2,TRBV7-2,CASSPTSGVAGELFF
TRBJ1-1,TRBV5-4,CASSLQDGANTEAFF
TRBJ2-7,TRBV7-2,CASSTTYSGEQYF
TRBJ1-4,TRBV19,CASSIAGQGEKLFF
TRBJ1-1,TRBV11-2,CASSLTGAGTEAFF
TRBJ2-7,TRBV29-1,CSTGQGEGYEQYF
TRBJ2-5,TRBV6-1,CASSPVGYGETQYF
TRBJ2-7,TRBV7-2,CASTVGPQGEQYF
TRBJ2-7,TRBV28,CASRWRGLSYEQYF
TRBJ1-2,TRBV18,CASSPLGQRANYGYTF
TRBJ1-1,TRBV30,CAWTHLPNTEAFF
TRBJ1-2,TRBV6-6,CASSSPRTGGGYTF
TRBJ1-2,TRBV19,CASRDKSNYGYTF
TRBJ1-2,TRBV28,CASSLDLNYGYTF
TRBJ2-1,TRBV7-9,CASTVGAFSTNEQFF
TRBJ1-2,TRBV28,CASSLLDREMEYGYTF